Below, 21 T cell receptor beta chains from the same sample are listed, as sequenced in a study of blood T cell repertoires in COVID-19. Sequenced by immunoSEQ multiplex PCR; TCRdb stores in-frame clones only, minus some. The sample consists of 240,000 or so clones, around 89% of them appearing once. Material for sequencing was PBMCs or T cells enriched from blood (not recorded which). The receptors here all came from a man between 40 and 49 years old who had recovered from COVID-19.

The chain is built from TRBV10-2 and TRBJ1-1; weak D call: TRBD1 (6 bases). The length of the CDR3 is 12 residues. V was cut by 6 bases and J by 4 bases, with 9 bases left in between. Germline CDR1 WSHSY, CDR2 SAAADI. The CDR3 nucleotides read TGCGCCAGCAGAACAGGGTTCACTGAAGCTTTCTTT. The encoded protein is CASRTGFTEAFF.

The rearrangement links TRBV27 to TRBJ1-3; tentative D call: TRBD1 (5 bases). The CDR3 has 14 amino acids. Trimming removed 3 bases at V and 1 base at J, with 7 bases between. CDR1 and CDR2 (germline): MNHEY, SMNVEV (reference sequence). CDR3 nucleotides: TGTGCCAGCAGTTTGCGGGGGTCTGGAAACACCATATATTTT. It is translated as CASSLRGSGNTIYF.

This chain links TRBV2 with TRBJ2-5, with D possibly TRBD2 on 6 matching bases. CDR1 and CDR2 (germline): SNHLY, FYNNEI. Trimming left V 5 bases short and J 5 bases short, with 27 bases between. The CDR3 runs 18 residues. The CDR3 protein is CASSPRVGVAGRWETQYF. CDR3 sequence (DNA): TGTGCCAGCAGTCCCAGAGTCGGTGTGGCGGGGAGGTGGGAGACCCAGTACTTC.

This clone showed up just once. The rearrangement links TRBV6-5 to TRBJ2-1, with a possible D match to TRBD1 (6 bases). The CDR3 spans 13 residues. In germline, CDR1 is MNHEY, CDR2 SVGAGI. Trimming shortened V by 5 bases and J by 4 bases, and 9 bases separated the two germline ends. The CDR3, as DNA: TGTGCCAGCAGTATCGGACAGTACAATGAGCAGTTCTTC. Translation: CASSIGQYNEQFF.

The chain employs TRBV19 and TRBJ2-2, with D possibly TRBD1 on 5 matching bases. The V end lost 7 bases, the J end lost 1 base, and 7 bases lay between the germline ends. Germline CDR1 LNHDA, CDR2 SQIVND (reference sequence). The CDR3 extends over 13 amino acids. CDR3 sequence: CASTDRNTGELFF. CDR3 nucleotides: TGTGCCAGTACCGACAGGAACACCGGGGAGCTGTTTTTT.

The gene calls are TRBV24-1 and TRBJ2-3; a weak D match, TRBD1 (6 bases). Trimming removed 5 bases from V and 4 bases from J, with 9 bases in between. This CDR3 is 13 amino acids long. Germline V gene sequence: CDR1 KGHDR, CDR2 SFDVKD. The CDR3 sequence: CATSVPGADTQYF. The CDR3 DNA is TGTGCCACCAGTGTCCCAGGGGCAGATACGCAGTATTTT.

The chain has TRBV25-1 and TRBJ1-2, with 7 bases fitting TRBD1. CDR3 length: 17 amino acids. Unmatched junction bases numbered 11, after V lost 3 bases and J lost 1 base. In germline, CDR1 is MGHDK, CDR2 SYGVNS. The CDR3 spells CASSDSVRTGLNYGYTF. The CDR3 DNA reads TGTGCCAGCAGTGATAGCGTTAGGACAGGACTTAACTATGGCTACACCTTC.

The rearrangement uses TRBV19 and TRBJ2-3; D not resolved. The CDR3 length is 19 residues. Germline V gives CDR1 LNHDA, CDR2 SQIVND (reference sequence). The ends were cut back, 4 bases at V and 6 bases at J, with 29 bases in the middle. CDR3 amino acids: CASSTPEVVRAPKADTQYF. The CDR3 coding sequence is TGTGCCAGTAGTACCCCAGAGGTTGTTCGAGCGCCAAAAGCGGATACGCAGTATTTT.

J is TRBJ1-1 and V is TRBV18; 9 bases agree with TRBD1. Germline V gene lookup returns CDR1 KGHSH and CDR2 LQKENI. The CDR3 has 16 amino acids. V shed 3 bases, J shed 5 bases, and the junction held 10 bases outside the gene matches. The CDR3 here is CASSPRWDREGTEAFF. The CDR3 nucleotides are TGTGCCAGCTCACCCCGGTGGGACAGGGAAGGAACTGAAGCTTTCTTT. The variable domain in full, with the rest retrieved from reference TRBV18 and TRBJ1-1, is NAGVMQNPRHLVRRRGQEARLRCSPMKGHSHVYWYRQLPEEGLKFMVYLQKENIIDESGMPKERFSAEFPKEGPSILRIQQVVRGDSAAYFCASSPRWDREGTEAFFGQGTRLTVV.

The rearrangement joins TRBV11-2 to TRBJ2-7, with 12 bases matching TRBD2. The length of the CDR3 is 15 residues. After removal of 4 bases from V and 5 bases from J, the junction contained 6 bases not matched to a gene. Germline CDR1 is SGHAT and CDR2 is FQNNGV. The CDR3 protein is CASSSSTSGSDEQYF. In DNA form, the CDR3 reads TGTGCCAGCAGCTCCTCGACTAGCGGGAGTGACGAGCAGTACTTC.

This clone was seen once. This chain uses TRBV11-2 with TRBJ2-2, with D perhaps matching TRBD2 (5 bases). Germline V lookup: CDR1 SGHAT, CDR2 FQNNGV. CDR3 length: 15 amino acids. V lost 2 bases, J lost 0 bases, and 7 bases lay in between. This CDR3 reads CASSLLASNTGELFF. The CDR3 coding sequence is TGTGCCAGCAGCTTACTAGCATCGAACACCGGGGAGCTGTTTTTT.

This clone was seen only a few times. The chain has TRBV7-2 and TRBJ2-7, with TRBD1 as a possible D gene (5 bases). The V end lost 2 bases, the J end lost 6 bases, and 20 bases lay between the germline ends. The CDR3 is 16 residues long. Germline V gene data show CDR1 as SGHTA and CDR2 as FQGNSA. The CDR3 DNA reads TGTGCCAGCAGCTTATCGGATACCAGGGCGTTCGGCGAGCAGTACTTC. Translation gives CASSLSDTRAFGEQYF.

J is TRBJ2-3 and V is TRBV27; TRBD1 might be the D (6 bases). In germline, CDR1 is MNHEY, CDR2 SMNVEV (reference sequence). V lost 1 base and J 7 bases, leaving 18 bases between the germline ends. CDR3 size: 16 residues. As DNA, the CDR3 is TGTGCCAGCAGTTTATTGGTCCAGGGGCCTCCCTATACGCAGTATTTT. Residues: CASSLLVQGPPYTQYF.

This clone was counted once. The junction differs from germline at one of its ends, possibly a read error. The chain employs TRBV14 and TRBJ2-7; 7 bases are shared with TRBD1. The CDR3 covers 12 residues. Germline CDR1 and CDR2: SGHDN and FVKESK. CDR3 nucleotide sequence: TGTGCCAGCAGCCGGACAGGCCTGACGCGGGACTTC. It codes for CASSRTGLTRDF. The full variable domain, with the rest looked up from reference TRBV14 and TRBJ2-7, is EAGVTQFPSHSVIEKGQTVTLRCDPISGHDNLYWYRRVMGKEIKFLLHFVKESKQDESGMPNNRFLAERTGGTYSTLKVQPAELEDSGVYFCASSRTGLTRDFGPGTRLTVT.

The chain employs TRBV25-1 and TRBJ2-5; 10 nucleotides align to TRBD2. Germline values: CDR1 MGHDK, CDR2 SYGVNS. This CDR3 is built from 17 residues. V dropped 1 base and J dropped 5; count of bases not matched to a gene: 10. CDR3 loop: CASSELLAGARGETQYF. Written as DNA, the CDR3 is TGTGCCAGCAGTGAATTGCTAGCGGGAGCCAGGGGGGAGACCCAGTACTTC.

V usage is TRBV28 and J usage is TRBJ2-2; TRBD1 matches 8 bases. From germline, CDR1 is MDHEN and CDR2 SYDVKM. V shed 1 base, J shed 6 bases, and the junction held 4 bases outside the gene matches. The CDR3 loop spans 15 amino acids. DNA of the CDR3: TGTGCCAGCAGTTTATACTCGACAGGGGCCGGGGAGCTGTTTTTT. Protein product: CASSLYSTGAGELFF.

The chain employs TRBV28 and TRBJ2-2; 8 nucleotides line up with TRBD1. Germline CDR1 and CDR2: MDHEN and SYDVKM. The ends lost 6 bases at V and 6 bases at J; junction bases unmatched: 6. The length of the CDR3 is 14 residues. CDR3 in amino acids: CASRRTGPAGELFF. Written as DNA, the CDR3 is TGTGCCAGCAGACGGACAGGGCCGGCCGGGGAGCTGTTTTTT.

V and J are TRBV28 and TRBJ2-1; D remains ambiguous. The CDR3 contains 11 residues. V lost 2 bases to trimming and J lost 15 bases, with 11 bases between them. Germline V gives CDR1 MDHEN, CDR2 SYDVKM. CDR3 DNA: TGTGCCAGCAGTTTAGGCTTCTCCCCGTTCTTC. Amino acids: CASSLGFSPFF.

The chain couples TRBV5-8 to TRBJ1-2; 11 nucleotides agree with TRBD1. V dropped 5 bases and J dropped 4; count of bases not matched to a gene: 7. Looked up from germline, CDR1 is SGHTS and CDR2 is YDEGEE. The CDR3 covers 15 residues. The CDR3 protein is CASRTRDRGFYGYTF. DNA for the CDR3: TGTGCCAGCAGAACTAGGGACAGGGGGTTCTATGGCTACACCTTC.

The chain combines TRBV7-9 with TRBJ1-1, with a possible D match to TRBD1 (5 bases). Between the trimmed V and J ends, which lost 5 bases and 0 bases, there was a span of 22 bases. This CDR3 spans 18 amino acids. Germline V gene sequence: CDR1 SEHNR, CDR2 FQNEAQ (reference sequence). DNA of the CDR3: TGTGCCAGCAGCCCTGGACACACAAAAGCGGGGATGAACACTGAAGCTTTCTTT. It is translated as CASSPGHTKAGMNTEAFF. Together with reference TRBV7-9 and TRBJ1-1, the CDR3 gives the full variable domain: DTGVSQNPRHKITKRGQNVTFRCDPISEHNRLYWYRQTLGQGPEFLTYFQNEAQLEKSRLLSDRFSAERPKGSFSTLEIQRTEQGDSAMYLCASSPGHTKAGMNTEAFFGQGTRLTVV.

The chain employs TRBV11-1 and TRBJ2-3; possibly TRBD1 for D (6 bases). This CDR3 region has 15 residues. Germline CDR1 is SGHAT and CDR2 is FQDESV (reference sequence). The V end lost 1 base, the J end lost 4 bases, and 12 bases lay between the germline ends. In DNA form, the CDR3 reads TGTGCCAGCAGCTTAGTCGCAGGGGTCCCAGATACGCAGTATTTT. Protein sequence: CASSLVAGVPDTQYF.